This T cell receptor (beta chain) is from a study of blood T cell repertoires in COVID-19 (dated by TCRdb to 2019 to 2021). Looking at the study overall: Samples from collaborators originated in the United States, Italy and Spain and spanned both the acute and convalescent phases of COVID-19. The prospective study material was composed of cDNA or gDNA derived from T cells, B-cell-depleted T cells, or PBMCs. The repertoires were made available in a free public database intended to serve as a resource for research on the immune response to SARS-CoV-2. Samples came from the ongoing ImmuneRACE study (first 160 participants) plus 1,254 subjects from 6 global collaborators. The dataset comprised deeply sampled blood TCRbeta repertoires from subjects exposed to, actively infected with, or recovered from COVID-19. Where available, HLA class I and class II types were obtained from metadata supplied by the sample provider rather than from assay-based typing. The sample metadata nearly always contained a de-identified subject ID, COVID-19 status, age in years and sex. Study-level results and caveats: The quantity of clinical and demographic metadata differed by source and by participant and was supplied without curation.

Based on the germline V gene, the CDR1 and CDR2 sequences are MNHEY and SVGAGI. Its CDR3 holds 13 amino acids, cysteine through phenylalanine. Only the CDR3 DNA is retained, 39 bases long and in frame from the first base. V was cut back by 6 bases and J by 2 bases, leaving a gap of 8 bases between them. As to this clone: Its antigen is still unknown. A much larger clonotype is one base distant, so this may be a read error.

Enrolling through a virtual design, the prospective study's participants ranged in age from roughly 18 to 100 years and lived across approximately 25 United States geographic areas. In the prospective study, participants were assigned to cohorts based on the clinical history participants reported in a screening survey and a study questionnaire. For ImmuneRACE Cohort 3, a participant was defined as recovered based on two consecutive negative NP/OP PCR tests, clearance by a healthcare professional, or resolution of symptoms. In the prospective study, whole blood, serum and a nasopharyngeal or oropharyngeal swab were collected from each participant by mobile phlebotomists. Over a roughly 2-month period, participants in the prospective study had the option of providing additional blood draws and questionnaires. Before DNA extraction, prospective study blood samples were shipped either frozen or at room temperature.

TCRbeta CDR3 regions were amplified from genomic DNA by means of the immunoSEQ Assay, a bias-controlled multiplex PCR. The study's processing was this. The number of nucleated cells in each sample was estimated by amplification of reference gene primers within the assay. To quantify the absolute abundance of each unique TCRbeta CDR3 rearrangement, sequence reads were collapsed and filtered. For each sample, productive Simpson clonality was calculated by taking the square root of Simpson's diversity index across productive rearrangements. The immuneACCESS repertoire file appears here via TCRdb, limited to in-frame rearrangements. These files lack a portion of the clones; in checked studies, under half of the deficit traces to unresolved V genes, and the cause of the others is not known. V, J and clone size derive from that table, while D and trimming were established from the DNA sequence. The sample table shows 400,000 to 450,000 clones, and roughly 87% are seen once. Clones ranked in the top ten supply 0.6% of the sample.

Sequencing was done on a sample of PBMCs or T cells enriched from blood (not recorded which). This sequence originates from a man between 18 and 29 years old who had recovered from COVID-19. The sequence is built from TRBV6-5 and TRBJ1-5, with the D gene not clear enough to name. The DNA sequence follows: TGTGCCAGCAGAAGGGAGGGCAATCAGCCCCAGCATTTT. This codes for CASRREGNQPQHF.